This entry is about one T cell receptor (beta chain). Sequencing of TCR beta was performed on blood CD8+ and CD4+ T cells. Trimming took off 7 bases at V and 0 bases at J, with 10 bases between the two ends. The CDR3 spans 15 residues. Germline V lookup: CDR1 MNHEY, CDR2 SMNVEV (reference sequence). This specimen comes from a study of CD8 T cells in Susac syndrome. Study details: The Susac syndrome patients that were sequenced included over 5 with active disease and under 10 in remission. When blood was collected, patients with Susac syndrome were therapy-naive, were taking corticosteroids, or were receiving intravenous immunoglobulin alone.

After extraction with the RNeasy kit, roughly 0.45 to 1 ug of the RNA was reverse transcribed using random hexamers. Amplification of TCR beta CDR3 by immunoSEQ multiplex PCR spanned 54 Vbeta and 13 Jbeta. From the immunoSEQ multiplex PCR reads, TCRdb called clonotypes with MiXCR, one entry per CDR3 protein. Of approximately 83,000 distinct CDR3 sequences in the sample, nearly 95% were seen once. This TCR was sampled from a human donor with Susac syndrome. The sample comprised CD8+ T cells from PBMCs. The rearrangement joins TRBV27 to TRBJ1-6, with unresolved D. The CDR3 loop reads CASTVGSSYNSPLHF. CDR3 sequence (DNA): TGTGCCAGCACGGTCGGCAGCTCCTATAATTCACCCCTCCACTTT.